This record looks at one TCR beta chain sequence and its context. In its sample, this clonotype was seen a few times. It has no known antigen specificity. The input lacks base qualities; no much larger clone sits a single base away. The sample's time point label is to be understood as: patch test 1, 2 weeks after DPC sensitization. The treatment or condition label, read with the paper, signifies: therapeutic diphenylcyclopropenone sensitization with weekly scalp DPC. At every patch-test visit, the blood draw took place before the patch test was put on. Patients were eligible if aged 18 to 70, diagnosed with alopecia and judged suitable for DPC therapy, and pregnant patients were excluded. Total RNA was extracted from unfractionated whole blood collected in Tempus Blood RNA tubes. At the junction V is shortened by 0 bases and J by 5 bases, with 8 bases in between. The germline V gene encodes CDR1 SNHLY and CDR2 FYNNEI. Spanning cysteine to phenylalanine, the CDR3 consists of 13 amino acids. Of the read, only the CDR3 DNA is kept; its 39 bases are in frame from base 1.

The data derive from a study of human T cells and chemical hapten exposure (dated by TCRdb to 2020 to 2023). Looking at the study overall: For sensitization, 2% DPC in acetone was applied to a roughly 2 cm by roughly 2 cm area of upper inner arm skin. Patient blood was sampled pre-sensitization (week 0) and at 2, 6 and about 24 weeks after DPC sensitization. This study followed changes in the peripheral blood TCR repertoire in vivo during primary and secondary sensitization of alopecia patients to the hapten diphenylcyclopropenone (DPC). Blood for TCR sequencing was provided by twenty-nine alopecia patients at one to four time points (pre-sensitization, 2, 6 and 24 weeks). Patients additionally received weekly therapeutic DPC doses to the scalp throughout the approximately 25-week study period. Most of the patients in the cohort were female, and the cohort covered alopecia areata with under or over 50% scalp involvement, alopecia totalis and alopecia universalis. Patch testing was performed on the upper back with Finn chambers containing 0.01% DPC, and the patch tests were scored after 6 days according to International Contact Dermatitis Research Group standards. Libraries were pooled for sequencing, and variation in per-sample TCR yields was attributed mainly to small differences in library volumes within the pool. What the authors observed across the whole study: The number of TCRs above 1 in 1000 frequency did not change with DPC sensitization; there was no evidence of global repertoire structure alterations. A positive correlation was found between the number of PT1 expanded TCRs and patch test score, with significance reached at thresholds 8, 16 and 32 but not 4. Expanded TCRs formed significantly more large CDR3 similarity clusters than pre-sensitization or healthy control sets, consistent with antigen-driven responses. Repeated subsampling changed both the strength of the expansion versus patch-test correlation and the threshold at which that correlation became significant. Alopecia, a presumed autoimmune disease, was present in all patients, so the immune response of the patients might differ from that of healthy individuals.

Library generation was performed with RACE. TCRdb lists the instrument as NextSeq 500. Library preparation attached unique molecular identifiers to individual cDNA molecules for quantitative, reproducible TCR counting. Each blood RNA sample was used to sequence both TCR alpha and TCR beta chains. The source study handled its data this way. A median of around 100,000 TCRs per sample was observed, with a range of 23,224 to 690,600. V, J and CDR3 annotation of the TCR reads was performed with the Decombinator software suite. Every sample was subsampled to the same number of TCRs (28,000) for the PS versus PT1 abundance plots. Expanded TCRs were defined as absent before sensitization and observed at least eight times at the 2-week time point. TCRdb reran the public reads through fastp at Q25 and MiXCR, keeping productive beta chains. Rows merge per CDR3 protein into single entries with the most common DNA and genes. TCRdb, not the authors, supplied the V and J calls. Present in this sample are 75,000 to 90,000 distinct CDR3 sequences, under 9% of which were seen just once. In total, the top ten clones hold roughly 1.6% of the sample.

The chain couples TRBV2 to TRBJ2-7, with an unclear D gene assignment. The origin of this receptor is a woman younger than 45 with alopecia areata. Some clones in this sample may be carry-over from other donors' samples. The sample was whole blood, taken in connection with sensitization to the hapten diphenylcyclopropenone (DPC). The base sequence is TGTGCCAGCAGTGAAGCGCTTAGGAACGAGCAGTACTTC. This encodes CASSEALRNEQYF.